This TCR beta chain originates from a study of CD8 T cells in Susac syndrome. Germline V gene lookup returns CDR1 KGHDR and CDR2 SFDVKD. Trimming removed 2 bases at V and 3 bases at J, with 19 bases between. The length of the CDR3 is 17 residues. A quantity of about 0.45 to 1 ug RNA underwent reverse transcription using random hexamers. TCRdb re-analysed the immunoSEQ multiplex PCR reads in MiXCR, keeping a single row per CDR3 protein. Found here are a few hundred thousand distinct CDR3 sequences, 93% of them singletons; the top ten hold around 0.072%. The V gene is TRBV24-1, the J gene TRBJ2-7; no clear D. This TCR came from a human donor with multiple sclerosis. Sample: CD4+ T cells from PBMCs. DNA of the CDR3: TGTGCCACCAGTGATTCCTACGGTCCTCCCGATATCTACGAGCAGTACGTC. The encoded protein is CATSDSYGPPDIYEQYV.